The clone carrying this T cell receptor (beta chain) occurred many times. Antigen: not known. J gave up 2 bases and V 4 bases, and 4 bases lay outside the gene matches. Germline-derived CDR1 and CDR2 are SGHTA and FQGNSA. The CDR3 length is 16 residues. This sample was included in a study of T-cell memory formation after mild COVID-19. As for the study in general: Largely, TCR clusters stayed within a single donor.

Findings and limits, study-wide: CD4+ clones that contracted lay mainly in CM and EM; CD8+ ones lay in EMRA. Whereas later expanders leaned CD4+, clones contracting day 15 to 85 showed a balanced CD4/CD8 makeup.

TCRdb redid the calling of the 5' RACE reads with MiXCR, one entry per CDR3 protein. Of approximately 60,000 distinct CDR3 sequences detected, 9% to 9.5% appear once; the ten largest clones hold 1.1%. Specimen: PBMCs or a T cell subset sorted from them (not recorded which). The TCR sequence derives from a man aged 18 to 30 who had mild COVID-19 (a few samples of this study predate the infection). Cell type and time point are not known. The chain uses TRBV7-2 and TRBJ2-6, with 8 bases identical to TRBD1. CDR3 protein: CASSSATGAGANVLTF. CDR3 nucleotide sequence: TGTGCCAGCAGCTCCGCGACAGGGGCTGGGGCCAACGTCCTGACTTTC.